This TCR beta chain was obtained from a study of T cell responses to AZD1222 COVID-19 vaccine. Study results and caveats: The sample set comprised mostly white British donors with more females, and clonal diversity was possibly underestimated. Only a handful of AZD1222 recipients, roughly 6 in all, had baseline seropositivity.

As to this clone: As yet, its antigen is unknown.

Method: immunoSEQ multiplex PCR; TCRdb's copy keeps in-frame clones and lacks some. The sample comprises around 83,000 clones, approximately 90% of which are singletons, and roughly 5% rests with the top ten. This material consisted of peripheral blood, taken 28 days after the second AZD1222 dose. This receptor was taken from an adult who received the AZD1222 COVID-19 vaccine.

Here the CDR3 reads CASSSSSGGRGETQYF. DNA of the CDR3: TGCGCCAGCAGCTCCAGCTCCGGGGGGCGGGGAGAGACCCAGTACTTC. J is TRBJ2-5 and V is TRBV5-1, with D tentatively TRBD2 (7 bases). The CDR3 is 16 amino acids. Germline assignment: CDR1 SGHRS and CDR2 YFSETQ. The V end lost 3 bases, the J end lost 4 bases, and 19 bases lay between the germline ends. The full variable domain, with the rest looked up from reference TRBV5-1 and TRBJ2-5, is KAGVTQTPRYLIKTRGQQVTLSCSPISGHRSVSWYQQTPGQGLQFLFEYFSETQRNKGNFPGRFSGRQFSNSRSEMNVSTLELGDSALYLCASSSSSGGRGETQYFGPGTRLLVL.